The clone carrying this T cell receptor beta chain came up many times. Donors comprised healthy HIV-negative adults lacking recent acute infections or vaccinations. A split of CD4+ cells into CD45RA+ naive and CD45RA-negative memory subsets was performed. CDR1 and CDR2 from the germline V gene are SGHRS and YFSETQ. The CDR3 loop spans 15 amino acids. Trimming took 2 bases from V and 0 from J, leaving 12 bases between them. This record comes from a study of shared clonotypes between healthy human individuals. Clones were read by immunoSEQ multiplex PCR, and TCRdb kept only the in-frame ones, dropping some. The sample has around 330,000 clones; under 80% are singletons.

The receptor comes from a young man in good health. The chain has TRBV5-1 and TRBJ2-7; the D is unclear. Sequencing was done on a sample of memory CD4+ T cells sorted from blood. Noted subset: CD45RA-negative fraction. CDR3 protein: CASSFSTQPSYEQYF. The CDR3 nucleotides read TGCGCCAGCAGCTTTTCTACACAGCCCTCCTACGAGCAGTACTTC.